Presented here are 3 T cell receptor beta chains from one specimen sequenced in a study of chronic HIV infection and antiretroviral therapy. TCRdb re-called the 5' RACE reads with MiXCR, one entry per CDR3 protein. Here the sample spans fewer than 40,000 distinct CDR3 sequences, roughly 8% being singletons. Sample: peripheral blood. These receptors all stem from an adult who had HIV and had not received antiretroviral therapy, or was an uninfected healthy control (not recorded which).

The V and J genes are TRBV5-1 and TRBJ2-3; 11 nucleotides align to TRBD2. The length of the CDR3 is 17 residues. Germline V gives CDR1 SGHRS, CDR2 YFSETQ. Trimming at V came to 2 bases and at J to 6 bases, leaving 11 bases not matched to a gene. The CDR3 sequence: CASSFSLAGESVDTQYF. Written as DNA, the CDR3 is TGCGCCAGCAGCTTCTCACTAGCGGGAGAATCCGTTGATACGCAGTATTTT.

Concerning this clonotype: Compared with germline, one end of the junction differs, possibly owing to a read error. The V and J genes are TRBV29-1 and TRBJ1-1; the D gene is possibly TRBD1 (5 bases). The CDR3 runs 13 residues. Germline V gene sequence: CDR1 SQVTM, CDR2 ANQGSEA. The CDR3: CSVEGKGGTETFF. The CDR3, as DNA: TGCAGCGTTGAAGGGAAAGGAGGGACTGAAACTTTCTTT.

Worth noting for this clonotype: Since a much larger clone is just one base distant, this may be a read error. This chain connects TRBV7-3 to TRBJ1-1, with D possibly TRBD1 on 6 matching bases. V was cut by 5 bases and J by 3 bases, with 13 bases left in between. Germline CDR1 is SGHTA and CDR2 is FQGTGA. CDR3 length: 14 residues. For the CDR3, the DNA is TGTGCCAGCAGCGTAGGGGGTTGTGACACTGAAGCTTTCTTT. This gives the protein CASSVGGCDTEAFF.